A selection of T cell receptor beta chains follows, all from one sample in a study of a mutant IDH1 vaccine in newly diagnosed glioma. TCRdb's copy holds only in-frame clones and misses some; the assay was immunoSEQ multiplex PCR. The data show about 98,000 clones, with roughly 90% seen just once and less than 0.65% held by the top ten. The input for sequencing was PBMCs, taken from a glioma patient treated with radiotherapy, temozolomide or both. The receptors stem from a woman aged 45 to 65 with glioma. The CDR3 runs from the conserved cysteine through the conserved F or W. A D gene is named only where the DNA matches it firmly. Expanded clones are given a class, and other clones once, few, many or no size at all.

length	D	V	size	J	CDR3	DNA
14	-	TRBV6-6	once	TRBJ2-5	CASSHGAFEETQYF	TGTGCCAGCTCTCACGGAGCGTTCGAAGAGACCCAGTACTTC
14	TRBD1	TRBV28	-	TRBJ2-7	CASSLPQTGYEQYF	TGTGCCAGCAGTTTACCCCAGACAGGGTACGAGCAGTACTTC
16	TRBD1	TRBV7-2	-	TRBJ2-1	CASSLEVRGSLSRQFF	TGTGCCAGCAGCTTAGAGGTCAGGGGGTCCCTGTCACGGCAGTTCTTC
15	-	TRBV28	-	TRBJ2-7	CASSLGGGPTYEQYF	TGTGCCAGCAGTTTAGGGGGGGGCCCGACCTACGAGCAGTACTTC
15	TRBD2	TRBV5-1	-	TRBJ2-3	CASSFSGRVPDTQYF	TGCGCCAGCAGCTTTAGCGGGAGGGTCCCAGATACGCAGTATTTT
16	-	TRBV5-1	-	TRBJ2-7	CASSLASSGEPYEQYF	TGCGCCAGCAGCTTGGCATCCTCTGGGGAACCCTACGAGCAGTACTTC
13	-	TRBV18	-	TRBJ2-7	CASSPPGGYEQYF	TGTGCCAGCTCACCACCAGGGGGCTACGAGCAGTACTTC
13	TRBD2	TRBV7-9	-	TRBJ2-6	CASSLGLAGSLTF	TGTGCCAGCAGCTTAGGCCTAGCGGGGTCCCTGACTTTC
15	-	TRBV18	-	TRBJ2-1	CASSPRRDSYNEQFF	TGTGCCAGCTCCCCCAGGAGGGACTCCTACAATGAGCAGTTCTTC
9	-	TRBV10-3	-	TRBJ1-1	CARNTEAFF	TGTGCCAGAAACACTGAAGCTTTCTTT
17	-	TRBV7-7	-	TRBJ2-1	CASSLDLRDGPSHEQFF	TGTGCTAGCAGCTTGGACCTACGGGACGGGCCCAGCCATGAGCAGTTCTTC
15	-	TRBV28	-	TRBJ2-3	CASSPRQSYTDTQYF	TGTGCCAGCAGCCCCAGACAGAGTTACACAGATACGCAGTATTTT
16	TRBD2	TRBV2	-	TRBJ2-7	CASSEGLAGSSYEQYF	TGTGCCAGCAGTGAAGGACTAGCAGGGAGCTCCTACGAGCAGTACTTC
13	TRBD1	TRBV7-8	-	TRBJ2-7	CASSTQTGSEQYF	TGTGCCAGCAGCACCCAGACAGGGTCCGAGCAGTACTTC
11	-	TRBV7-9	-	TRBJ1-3	CASSSGNTIYF	TGTGCCAGCAGCTCCGGAAACACCATATATTTT
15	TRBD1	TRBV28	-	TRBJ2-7	CASSHPGQGAYEQYF	TGTGCCAGCAGTCATCCGGGACAGGGGGCTTACGAGCAGTACTTC
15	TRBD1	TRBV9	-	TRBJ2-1	CASSTSGTGGNEQFF	TGTGCCAGCAGCACATCCGGGACAGGGGGGAATGAGCAGTTCTTC
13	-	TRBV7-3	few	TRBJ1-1	CASSLQGNTEAFF	TGTGCCAGCAGCCTCCAGGGGAACACTGAAGCTTTCTTT
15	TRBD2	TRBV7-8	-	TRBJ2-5	CASSLARTSRETQYF	TGTGCCAGCAGCTTAGCGCGGACTAGCAGGGAGACCCAGTACTTC
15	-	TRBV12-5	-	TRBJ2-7	CASGLGAGATYEQYF	TGTGCTAGTGGTTTGGGGGCAGGGGCCACCTACGAGCAGTACTTC
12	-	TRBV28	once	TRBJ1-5	CASSPSGRAQHF	TGTGCCAGCAGTCCTTCGGGTCGTGCCCAGCATTTT
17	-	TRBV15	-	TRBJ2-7	CATSRGPTAGSSYEQYF	TGTGCCACCAGCAGGGGGCCCACTGCGGGGAGCTCCTACGAGCAGTACTTC
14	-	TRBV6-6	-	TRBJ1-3	CASLAINSGNTIYF	TGTGCCAGCTTGGCAATAAACTCTGGAAACACCATATATTTT
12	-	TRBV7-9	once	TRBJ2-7	CASSSHMTEQYF	TGTGCCAGCAGCTCCCACATGACCGAGCAGTACTTC
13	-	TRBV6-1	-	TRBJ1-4	CASTGEANEKLFF	TGTGCCAGCACCGGGGAGGCTAATGAAAAACTGTTTTTT
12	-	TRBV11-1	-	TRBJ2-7	CASSHSSYEQYF	TGTGCCAGCAGTCATAGCTCCTACGAGCAGTACTTC
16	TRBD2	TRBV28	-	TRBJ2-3	CASSWTGRGGTDTQYF	TGTGCCAGCAGTTGGACTGGCCGGGGGGGTACAGATACGCAGTATTTT
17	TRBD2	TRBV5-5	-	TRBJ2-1	CASSFRPGLAAYNEQFF	TGTGCCAGCAGCTTCCGCCCGGGACTAGCGGCCTACAATGAGCAGTTCTTC
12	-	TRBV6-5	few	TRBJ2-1	CASSYSGNEQFF	TGTGCCAGCAGTTACTCCGGCAATGAGCAGTTCTTC
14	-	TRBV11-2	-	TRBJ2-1	CASSRSGVANEQFF	TGTGCCAGCAGCCGATCGGGGGTAGCGAATGAGCAGTTCTTC
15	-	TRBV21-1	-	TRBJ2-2	CASSILAEDTGELFF	TGTGCCAGCAGCATTCTAGCGGAGGATACCGGGGAGCTGTTTTTT
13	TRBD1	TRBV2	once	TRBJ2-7	CASCQGAHHEQYF	TGTGCCAGTTGCCAGGGGGCGCATCACGAGCAGTACTTC
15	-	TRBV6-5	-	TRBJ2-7	CASSYLSDSAGEQYF	TGTGCCAGCAGTTACCTCTCCGACAGTGCTGGCGAGCAGTACTTC
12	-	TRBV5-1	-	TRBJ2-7	CASSFGSDEQYF	TGCGCCAGCAGCTTTGGGTCCGACGAGCAGTACTTC
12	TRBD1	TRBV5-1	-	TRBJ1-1	CASTSGGLGAFF	TGCGCCAGCACCTCAGGGGGCTTGGGAGCTTTCTTT
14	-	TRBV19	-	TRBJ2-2	CASSLLGATGELFF	TGTGCCAGTAGTCTGCTCGGGGCTACCGGGGAGCTGTTTTTT
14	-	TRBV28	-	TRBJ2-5	CASSTPVSLGATYF	TGTGCCAGCAGTACCCCCGTCTCTTTAGGGGCGACGTACTTC
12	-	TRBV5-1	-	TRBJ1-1	CASSLGATEAFF	TGCGCCAGCAGCTTGGGGGCCACTGAAGCTTTCTTT
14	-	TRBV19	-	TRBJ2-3	CASRKQESTDTQYF	TGTGCCAGTAGAAAACAAGAAAGCACAGATACGCAGTATTTT
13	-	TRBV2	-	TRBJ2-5	CARGRRAQETQYF	TGTGCCAGGGGTCGACGGGCCCAAGAGACCCAGTACTTC